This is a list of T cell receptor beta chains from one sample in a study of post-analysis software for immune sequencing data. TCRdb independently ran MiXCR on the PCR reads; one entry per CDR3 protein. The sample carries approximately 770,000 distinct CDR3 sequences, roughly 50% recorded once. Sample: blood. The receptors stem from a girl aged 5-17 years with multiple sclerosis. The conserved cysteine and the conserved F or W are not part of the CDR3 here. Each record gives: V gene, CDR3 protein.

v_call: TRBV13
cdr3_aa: ASLWAGTGGSYTEAF

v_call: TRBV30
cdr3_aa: AWGDGPYGYT

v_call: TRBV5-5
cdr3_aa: ASSQPTGQETQY

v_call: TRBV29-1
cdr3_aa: SLKTSGVAQY

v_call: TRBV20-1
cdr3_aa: SARGGLAGVFEQF

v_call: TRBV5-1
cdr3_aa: ASSNSPGQGAASKNIQY

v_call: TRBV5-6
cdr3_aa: ASSFLAGDTYEQY

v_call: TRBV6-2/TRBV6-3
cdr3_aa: ASSYVGRPQADTQY

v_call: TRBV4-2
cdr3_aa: ASSQTSGQSSYEQY

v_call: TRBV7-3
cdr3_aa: ASSSGLAGVTDTQY

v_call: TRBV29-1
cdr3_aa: SLWGSADTQY

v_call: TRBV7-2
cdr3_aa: ASSLVSQETQY

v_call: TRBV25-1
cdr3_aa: ASSGQGAAKNIQY

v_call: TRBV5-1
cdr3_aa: ASSKTGADPYYEQY

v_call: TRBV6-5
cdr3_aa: ASSYSTGKAEQF

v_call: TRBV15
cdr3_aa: ATSGRDRGINGYT

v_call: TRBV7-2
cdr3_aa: ASSLDGLAGGIEQY

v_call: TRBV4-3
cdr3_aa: ASSQRTVTDTQY

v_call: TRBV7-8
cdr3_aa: ASSTGFRETQY

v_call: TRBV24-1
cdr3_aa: ATSDDVGGETQY

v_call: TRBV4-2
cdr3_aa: ASSHAGTSVTGELF

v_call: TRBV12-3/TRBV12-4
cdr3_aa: ASSWSPPGANVLT

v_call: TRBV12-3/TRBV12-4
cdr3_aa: ASSPLRGSDTEAF

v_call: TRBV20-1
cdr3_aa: SAGETDTQY

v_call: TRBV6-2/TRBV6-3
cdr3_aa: ASKAEPYNSPLH

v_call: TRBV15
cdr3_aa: ATRGRGSDTQY

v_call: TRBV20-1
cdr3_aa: SASASGQNIQY

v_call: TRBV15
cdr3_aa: ATSRDYEGNQPQH

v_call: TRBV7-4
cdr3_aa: ASSLRGGSSCEQY

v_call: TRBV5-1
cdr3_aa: ASKDAYEQY

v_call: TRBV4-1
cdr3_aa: ASSQEGSTGLETQY

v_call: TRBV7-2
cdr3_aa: ASSEGWVARNSYEQY

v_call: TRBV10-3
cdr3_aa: AISGTGESYGYT

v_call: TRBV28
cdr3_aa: ASSWADYEQY

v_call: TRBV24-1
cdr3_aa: ATSEGQGAEQY

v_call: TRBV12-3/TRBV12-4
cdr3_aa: ASSGRGAVQY

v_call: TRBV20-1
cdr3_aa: SASRQTSSYNEQF

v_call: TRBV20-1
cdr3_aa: SASRDRGLGGTEAF

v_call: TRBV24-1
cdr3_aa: ATSDLNRGGYT

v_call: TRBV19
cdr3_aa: ASSPPGYNYGYT

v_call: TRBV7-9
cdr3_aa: ASSPQTSPEQY

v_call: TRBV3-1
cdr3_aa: ASSQDPIPSSYNEQF

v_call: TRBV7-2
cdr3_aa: ASSLQGFGGYT

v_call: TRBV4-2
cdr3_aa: ASSQTSTDEQY

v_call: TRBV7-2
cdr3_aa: ASSLDASSPSATDTQY

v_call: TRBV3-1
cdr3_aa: ASSPYDREGQY

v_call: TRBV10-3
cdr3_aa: AISEVVADLTYGYT